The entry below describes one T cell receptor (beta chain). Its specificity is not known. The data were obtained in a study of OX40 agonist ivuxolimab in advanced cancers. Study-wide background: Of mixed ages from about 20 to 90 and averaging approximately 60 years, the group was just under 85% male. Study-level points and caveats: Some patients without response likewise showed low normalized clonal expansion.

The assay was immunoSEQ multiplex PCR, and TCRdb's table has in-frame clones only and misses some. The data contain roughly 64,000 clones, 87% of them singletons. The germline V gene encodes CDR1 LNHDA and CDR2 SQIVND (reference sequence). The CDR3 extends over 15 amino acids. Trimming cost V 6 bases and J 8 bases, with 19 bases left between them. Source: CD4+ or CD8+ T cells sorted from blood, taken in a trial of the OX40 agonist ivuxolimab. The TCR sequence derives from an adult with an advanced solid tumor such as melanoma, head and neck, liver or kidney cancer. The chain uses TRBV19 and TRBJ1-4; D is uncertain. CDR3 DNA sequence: TGTGCCAGTAGGCCCTACGGGGTACCGGAGGAAAAACTGTTTTTT. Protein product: CASRPYGVPEEKLFF.